This passage covers 4 T cell receptor beta chains from one sample sequenced in a study of blood T cell repertoires in COVID-19. Clones were sequenced by immunoSEQ multiplex PCR, and TCRdb holds only the in-frame ones, with some missing. The sample includes around 270,000 clones, about 91% seen only once; the top ten take just over 2.5%. The sequencing input was peripheral blood. All receptors derive from a person aged 18-30 years with COVID-19, enrolled during active disease.

The rearrangement uses TRBV5-4 and TRBJ1-1; weak D call: TRBD1 (5 bases). The CDR3 covers 15 residues. Trimming pared 3 bases from V and 0 bases from J, leaving 12 bases between. Germline V gene data show CDR1 as SGHNT and CDR2 as YYREEE (reference sequence). CDR3 DNA sequence: TGTGCCAGCAGCTCAGGGCGACCCTTGAACACTGAAGCTTTCTTT. This translates into CASSSGRPLNTEAFF.

The chain carries TRBV11-2 and TRBJ2-5, with D possibly TRBD2 on 6 matching bases. The ends were cut back, 3 bases at V and 5 bases at J, with 16 bases in the middle. Germline V gene lookup returns CDR1 SGHAT and CDR2 FQNNGV. This CDR3 has 15 residues. The CDR3 spells CASSFGRSVLETQYF. For the CDR3, the DNA is TGTGCCAGCAGCTTCGGGAGAAGTGTGTTGGAGACCCAGTACTTC.

A single count supports this clone. The chain employs TRBV7-8 and TRBJ2-7; D not resolved. The germline gives CDR1 SGHVS, CDR2 FQNEAQ. This CDR3 has 12 amino acids. The V end lost 4 bases, the J end lost 2 bases, and 6 bases lay between the germline ends. For the CDR3, the DNA is TGTGCCAGCAGCTCCTCCCCCTACGAGCAGTACTTC. It encodes CASSSSPYEQYF. Based on the CDR3 plus reference TRBV7-8 and TRBJ2-7, the full variable domain is GAGVSQSPRYKVAKRGQDVALRCDPISGHVSLFWYQQALGQGPEFLTYFQNEAQLDKSGLPSDRFFAERPEGSVSTLKIQRTQQEDSAVYLCASSSSPYEQYFGPGTRLTVT.

The chain uses TRBV7-2 and TRBJ2-7, with D possibly being TRBD2 (6 bases). The CDR3 sequence is 15 residues long. V lost 5 bases to trimming and J lost 6 bases, with 20 bases between them. CDR1 SGHTA and CDR2 FQGNSA come from the germline V gene. CDR3 region: CASSPARGGVGEQYF. In DNA, the CDR3 is TGTGCCAGCAGCCCCGCCCGGGGCGGGGTTGGCGAGCAGTACTTC.